What follows are 28 T cell receptor beta chains derived from one specimen sequenced in a study of CD8 T cells in ankylosing spondylitis. TCRdb independently ran MiXCR on the 5' RACE reads; one entry per CDR3 protein. The table records more than 500,000 distinct CDR3 sequences, roughly 5.3% of them present only once. Overall study findings and caveats: Made up of eight highly homologous variants, a TCR beta motif appeared characteristic of ankylosing spondylitis blood.

Antigens of these TCRs are unknown. Input material: blood, either unsorted or a sorted T cell fraction (not recorded which). The receptors shown here come from a male donor with ankylosing spondylitis.

The chain uses TRBV12-3 or TRBV12-4 and TRBJ1-2; 9 positions agree with TRBD1. There are 15 residues in the CDR3. Trimming at V came to 2 bases and at J to 8 bases, leaving 9 bases not matched to a gene. The CDR3 loop reads CASSLWGTGTGGYTF. DNA for the CDR3: TGTGCCAGCAGTTTATGGGGGACAGGGACAGGCGGCTACACCTTC.

In this sample, this clonotype turned up many times. The rearrangement uses TRBV2 and TRBJ2-7; TRBD2 is a possible D gene (5 bases). Germline assignment: CDR1 SNHLY and CDR2 FYNNEI. V dropped 10 bases and J dropped 0 bases, with 19 bases sitting between them. This CDR3 has 15 residues. The chain's CDR3 is CATIRPRGSSYEQYF. The CDR3 DNA reads TGTGCCACCATTAGACCCCGAGGGTCCTCCTACGAGCAGTACTTC.

This clonotype was seen many times. The CDR3 nucleotides are TGTGCCAGCAGTAACTACGAGCAGTACTTC. Encoded protein: CASSNYEQYF. The chain is built from TRBV7-8 and TRBJ2-7; D remains ambiguous. The CDR3 length is 10 residues. Germline V gene sequence: CDR1 SGHVS, CDR2 FQNEAQ. Trimming removed 6 bases from V and 3 bases from J, with 3 bases in between. The variable domain in full, with the rest retrieved from reference TRBV7-8 and TRBJ2-7, is GAGVSQSPRYKVAKRGQDVALRCDPISGHVSLFWYQQALGQGPEFLTYFQNEAQLDKSGLPSDRFFAERPEGSVSTLKIQRTQQEDSAVYLCASSNYEQYFGPGTRLTVT.

The gene calls are TRBV5-1 and TRBJ2-7, with TRBD2 matching over 7 bases. Looked up from germline, CDR1 is SGHRS and CDR2 is YFSETQ. The CDR3 contains 13 residues. V shed 7 bases and J 5 bases; nucleotides not matched to a gene: 9. This chain's CDR3 is CASRLSAGNEQYF. The CDR3 nucleotides are TGCGCCAGCCGCCTATCAGCGGGGAACGAGCAGTACTTC.

This clonotype was seen many times. V gene TRBV5-1 combines with J gene TRBJ2-2, with a possible D match to TRBD1 (5 bases). From germline, CDR1 is SGHRS and CDR2 YFSETQ. The V end lost 2 bases, the J end lost 2 bases, and 13 bases lay between the germline ends. This CDR3 is 16 amino acids long. CDR3 in DNA: TGCGCCAGCAGCTTATGGCAGGGTCTTAACACCGGGGAGCTGTTTTTT. It specifies CASSLWQGLNTGELFF. The whole variable domain, filled in from reference TRBV5-1 and TRBJ2-2, reads KAGVTQTPRYLIKTRGQQVTLSCSPISGHRSVSWYQQTPGQGLQFLFEYFSETQRNKGNFPGRFSGRQFSNSRSEMNVSTLELGDSALYLCASSLWQGLNTGELFFGEGSRLTVL.

The table lists this clonotype with many counts. The chain joins TRBV20-1 to TRBJ2-3; no clear D. The CDR3 extends over 14 amino acids. V lost 5 bases to trimming and J lost 1 base, with 13 bases between them. Germline CDR1 is DFQATT and CDR2 is SNEGSKA (reference sequence). The CDR3 sequence: CSADWSVGTDTQYF. The CDR3 bases are TGCAGTGCTGATTGGAGTGTAGGCACAGATACGCAGTATTTT.

The rearrangement uses TRBV15 and TRBJ2-3, with 8 bases identical to TRBD2. This CDR3 has 17 residues. The V and J ends lost 2 bases and 0 bases, in that order; junction bases with no gene match: 7. Germline loops: CDR1 LNHNV, CDR2 YYDKDF (reference sequence). In DNA, the CDR3 is TGTGCCACCAGCAGATTGGTTACTAGCGGTAGCACAGATACGCAGTATTTT. Residues: CATSRLVTSGSTDTQYF.

This clonotype was counted at least ten times. The rearrangement links TRBV20-1 to TRBJ1-4; D remains unclear. CDR1 and CDR2 (germline): DFQATT, SNEGSKA (reference sequence). V dropped 3 bases and J dropped 3 bases, with 5 bases sitting between them. This CDR3 is built from 12 residues. CDR3 nucleotide sequence: TGCAGTGCTAGGTGGGCTAATGAAAAACTGTTTTTT. Protein: CSARWANEKLFF.

This clonotype occurred many times. The chain joins TRBV4-3 to TRBJ1-6; D possibly corresponds to TRBD1 (5 bases). The length of the CDR3 is 17 residues. V shed 1 base and J shed 5 bases, with 15 bases lying between them. The germline CDR1 and CDR2 sequences are LGHNA and YSLEER. CDR3 protein: CASSQVPRGPNNSPLHF. DNA of the CDR3: TGCGCCAGCAGCCAAGTCCCCCGGGGACCCAATAATTCACCCCTCCACTTT.

This clonotype showed up many times. The gene calls are TRBV28 and TRBJ2-7; D unclear. The CDR3 length is 12 residues. In germline, CDR1 is MDHEN, CDR2 SYDVKM. V was clipped by 8 bases and J by 4 bases, with 12 bases between them. This chain's CDR3 is CASCGFRYEQYF. The CDR3 region has the DNA TGTGCCAGCTGTGGCTTCCGTTACGAGCAGTACTTC.

This clonotype came up a few times. The V and J genes are TRBV18 and TRBJ2-7; TRBD1 aligns across 11 bases. CDR1 and CDR2 (germline): KGHSH, LQKENI. The CDR3 extends over 16 amino acids. The ends lost 0 bases at V and 4 bases at J; junction bases unmatched: 5. This chain's CDR3 is CASSPPRDRGKYEQYF. CDR3 nucleotide sequence: TGTGCCAGCTCACCACCCCGGGACAGGGGGAAATACGAGCAGTACTTC.

In this sample, this clonotype turned up many times. This chain connects TRBV27 to TRBJ2-3; 8 bases agree with TRBD2. V lost 5 bases, J lost 2 bases, and 9 bases stayed unmatched. Germline loops: CDR1 MNHEY, CDR2 SMNVEV (reference sequence). The CDR3 has 16 residues. CDR3 sequence (DNA): TGTGCCAGCAGTCCGTATAGCGGGGTGCTCACAGATACGCAGTATTTT. The encoded protein is CASSPYSGVLTDTQYF.

This chain uses TRBV5-1 with TRBJ2-1; TRBD2 matches 10 bases. The J segment lost 5 bases and the V segment lost 8 bases, leaving 7 bases of the junction unmatched. The CDR3 is 14 residues long. CDR1 and CDR2 (germline): SGHRS, YFSETQ. The CDR3 loop reads CASQAGGPHNEQFF. The CDR3 coding sequence is TGCGCCAGTCAAGCGGGAGGGCCCCACAATGAGCAGTTCTTC.

This clonotype was detected many times. The chain carries TRBV20-1 and TRBJ2-3, with TRBD2 matching 8 bases. The V segment lost 0 bases and the J segment 4 bases; nucleotides outside the gene matches: 9. The germline V gene encodes CDR1 DFQATT and CDR2 SNEGSKA (reference sequence). The CDR3 totals 16 residues. CDR3 DNA: TGCAGTGCTAGAGAAGTGAGCGGGAGATCTCCAGATACGCAGTATTTT. The encoded protein is CSAREVSGRSPDTQYF.

The chain couples TRBV11-3 to TRBJ2-7, with D tentatively TRBD1 or TRBD2 (5 bases each). The V gene lost 2 bases and the J gene lost 5 bases, with 10 bases spanning the gap. CDR1 and CDR2 from the germline V gene are SGHNT and YENEEA. CDR3 size: 13 residues. The CDR3 loop is CASSLPGDHEQYF. CDR3 in DNA: TGTGCCAGCAGCTTACCTGGGGACCACGAGCAGTACTTC.

This clonotype was detected many times. The J gene is TRBJ1-4, the V gene TRBV28; tentatively, D is TRBD1 (5 bases). The V gene's germline CDR1 is MDHEN and CDR2 SYDVKM. Trimming cost V 10 bases and J 8 bases, with 8 bases left between them. The CDR3 is 10 amino acids. CDR3 in DNA: TGTGCCACCAACAGGGAAAAACTGTTTTTT. Protein product: CATNREKLFF.

At least ten counts were recorded for this clonotype. V usage is TRBV7-2 and J usage is TRBJ2-1, with D possibly TRBD1 on 5 matching bases. V gave up 6 bases and J gave up 0 bases, with 18 bases separating them. From germline, CDR1 is SGHTA and CDR2 FQGNSA. The CDR3 totals 17 residues. CDR3 nucleotide sequence: TGTGCCAGCAGGAGTGGGTCAGGGCTTACCTCCTACAATGAGCAGTTCTTC. This codes for CASRSGSGLTSYNEQFF. The whole variable domain, filled in from reference TRBV7-2 and TRBJ2-1, reads GAGVSQSPSNKVTEKGKDVELRCDPISGHTALYWYRQSLGQGLEFLIYFQGNSAPDKSGLPSDRFSAERTGGSVSTLTIQRTQQEDSAVYLCASRSGSGLTSYNEQFFGPGTRLTVL.

Regarding this clonotype: A much bigger clone sits one base away, suggesting this may be a read error. The chain couples TRBV12-3 or TRBV12-4 to TRBJ1-6; TRBD1 agrees at 8 bases. The CDR3 loop spans 14 amino acids. CDR3 DNA sequence: TGTGCCAGCAGTATGGACAGGGTCAAAAGCCCCCTCCTCTTT. It is translated as CASSMDRVKSPLLF.

This clonotype has a handful of counts. J is TRBJ2-2 and V is TRBV28; possibly TRBD2 for D (5 bases). V dropped 10 bases and J dropped 4 bases, with 16 bases sitting between them. Germline assignment: CDR1 MDHEN and CDR2 SYDVKM. This CDR3 is built from 14 residues. CDR3 sequence: CATISPGVTGELFF. DNA for the CDR3: TGTGCCACCATTAGCCCCGGGGTCACCGGGGAGCTGTTTTTT.

This clonotype was found many times. The CDR3: CASTQAGGEQFF. The CDR3 DNA is TGTGCCAGCACTCAAGCGGGGGGGGAGCAGTTCTTC. The V call is TRBV7-9, the J call TRBJ2-1; the match to TRBD2 covers 10 bases. Trimming removed 7 bases from V and 10 bases from J; junction bases left unmatched: 4. The CDR3 contains 12 residues. Germline V gene sequence: CDR1 SEHNR, CDR2 FQNEAQ (reference sequence).

The genes are TRBV11-3 and TRBJ2-1, with TRBD2 matching 7 bases. Trimming at V came to 5 bases and at J to 7 bases, leaving 14 bases not matched to a gene. CDR1 and CDR2 (germline): SGHNT, YENEEA. The CDR3 consists of 16 residues. In DNA form, the CDR3 reads TGTGCCAGCAGCAGGACCTTAGCGGGTTTAGGGAATGAGCAGTTCTTC. It codes for CASSRTLAGLGNEQFF.

The V call is TRBV19, the J call TRBJ1-5; D is unclear. Trimming removed 6 bases at V and 2 bases at J, with 17 bases between. The CDR3 sequence is 16 residues long. Per the germline V gene, CDR1 is LNHDA and CDR2 is SQIVND (reference sequence). CDR3 sequence (DNA): TGTGCCAGTAGGCCGTTTACATGGTTGGGCAATCAGCCCCAGCATTTT. Protein product: CASRPFTWLGNQPQHF.

The CDR3 region is CASKTGTLPTGEQFF. In nucleotides, the CDR3 is TGTGCCAGCAAGACAGGGACCCTACCGACGGGTGAGCAGTTCTTC. The genes are TRBV7-9 and TRBJ2-1, with 7 bases matching TRBD1. The CDR3 sequence is 15 residues long. Trimming took 7 bases from V and 9 from J; bases not matched to a gene: 15. Per germline, CDR1 SEHNR and CDR2 FQNEAQ (reference sequence). The whole variable domain, filled in from reference TRBV7-9 and TRBJ2-1, reads DTGVSQNPRHKITKRGQNVTFRCDPISEHNRLYWYRQTLGQGPEFLTYFQNEAQLEKSRLLSDRFSAERPKGSFSTLEIQRTEQGDSAMYLCASKTGTLPTGEQFFGPGTRLTVL.

This clonotype was picked up many times. The V call is TRBV27, the J call TRBJ2-3; D might be TRBD1 (6 bases). V was cut by 5 bases and J by 2 bases, with 17 bases left in between. The CDR3 is 16 residues long. Germline assignment: CDR1 MNHEY and CDR2 SMNVEV (reference sequence). CDR3 in DNA: TGTGCCAGCAGTGTAGCAGGGACACGCTACACAGATACGCAGTATTTT. Protein sequence: CASSVAGTRYTDTQYF.

This clonotype has ten or more counts. The chain recombines TRBV6-2 or TRBV6-3 with TRBJ2-4, with 7 positions matching TRBD1. V dropped 0 bases and J dropped 4; count of bases not matched to a gene: 6. The germline V gene has CDR1 MNHEY and CDR2 SVGEGT. This CDR3 contains 16 residues. Here the CDR3 reads CASSYSNRQGKNIQYF. DNA of the CDR3: TGTGCCAGCAGTTACTCGAACCGACAGGGAAAAAACATTCAGTACTTC.

This clonotype was counted once. Being one base from a much bigger clone, this may be a read error. This chain connects TRBV10-3 to TRBJ2-1; TRBD2 agrees at 10 bases. CDR1 and CDR2 from the germline V gene are ENHRY and SYGVKD. The CDR3 sequence is 16 residues long. The V and J ends lost 5 bases and 11 bases, in that order; junction bases with no gene match: 15. The DNA of the CDR3 is TGTGCCATCAGTTACCTAAGCGGGAGGGTCGTAAATAAGCAGTTCTTC. Its protein is CAISYLSGRVVNKQFF.

This clonotype has more than one count but fewer than ten. The rearrangement joins TRBV14 to TRBJ2-3; 7 nucleotides line up with TRBD1. J gave up 2 bases and V 0 bases, and 5 bases lay outside the gene matches. Germline loops: CDR1 SGHDN, CDR2 FVKESK. The CDR3 has 16 residues. CDR3 nucleotides: TGTGCCAGCAGCCAAGACCGACAGGGTATCACAGATACGCAGTATTTT. Translating gives CASSQDRQGITDTQYF.

Ten or more counts support this clonotype. The DNA for the CDR3 is TGTGCCAGCAGAGGCGACAAGAACACTGAAGCTTTCTTT. Its translation: CASRGDKNTEAFF. The rearrangement joins TRBV12-3 or TRBV12-4 to TRBJ1-1; D gene ambiguous. The CDR3 extends over 13 amino acids. V was clipped by 6 bases and J by 1 base, with 9 bases between them.